This record covers a single T cell receptor beta chain. Unmatched junction bases numbered 7, after V lost 6 bases and J lost 5 bases. This CDR3 is built from 15 residues. CDR1 is MNHEY and CDR2 is SVGAGI in the germline V gene. The source of the sample is a study of shared clonotypes between healthy human individuals. Repertoires were generated with immunoSEQ multiplex PCR, while TCRdb's copy carries only in-frame clones and drops some. The sample has over a million clones, roughly 96% seen once. Sequences were obtained from naive CD4+ T cells sorted from blood. Subset: CD45RA+ positively selected. The receptor was derived from a man aged 30 to 45 in good health. The V and J genes are TRBV6-5 and TRBJ2-3; 11 bases align to TRBD1. CDR3 in amino acids: CASRSLGTGGDTQYF. The CDR3 bases are TGTGCCAGCAGGTCCCTTGGGACAGGGGGAGATACGCAGTATTTT.